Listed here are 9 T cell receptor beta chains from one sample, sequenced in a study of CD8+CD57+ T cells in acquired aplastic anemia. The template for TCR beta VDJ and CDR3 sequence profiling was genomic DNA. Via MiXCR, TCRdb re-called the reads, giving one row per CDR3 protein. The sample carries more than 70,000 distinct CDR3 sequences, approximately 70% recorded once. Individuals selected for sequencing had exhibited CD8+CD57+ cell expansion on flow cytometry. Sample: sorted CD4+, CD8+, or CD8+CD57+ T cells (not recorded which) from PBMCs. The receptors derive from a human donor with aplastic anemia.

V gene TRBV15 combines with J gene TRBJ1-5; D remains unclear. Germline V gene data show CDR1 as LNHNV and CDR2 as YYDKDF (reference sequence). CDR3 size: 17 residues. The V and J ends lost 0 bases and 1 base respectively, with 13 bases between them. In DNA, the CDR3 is TGTGCCACCAGCAGAGATAAGGGCGGAACAAGCAATCAGCCCCAGCATTTT. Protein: CATSRDKGGTSNQPQHF.

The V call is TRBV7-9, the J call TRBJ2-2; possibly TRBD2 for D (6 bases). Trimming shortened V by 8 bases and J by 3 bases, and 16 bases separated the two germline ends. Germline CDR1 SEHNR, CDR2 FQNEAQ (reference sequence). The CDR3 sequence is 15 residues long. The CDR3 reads CASGPLASDTGELFF. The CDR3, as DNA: TGTGCCAGCGGCCCACTGGCTAGCGACACCGGGGAGCTGTTTTTT. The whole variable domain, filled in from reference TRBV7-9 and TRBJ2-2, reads DTGVSQNPRHKITKRGQNVTFRCDPISEHNRLYWYRQTLGQGPEFLTYFQNEAQLEKSRLLSDRFSAERPKGSFSTLEIQRTEQGDSAMYLCASGPLASDTGELFFGEGSRLTVL.

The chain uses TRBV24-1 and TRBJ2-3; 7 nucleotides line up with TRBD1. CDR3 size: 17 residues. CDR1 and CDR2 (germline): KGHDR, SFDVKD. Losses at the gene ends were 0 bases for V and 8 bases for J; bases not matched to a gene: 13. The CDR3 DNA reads TGTGCCACCAGTGATTTGCGCCGACAGGGTCCCCAGTGTACGCAGTATTTT. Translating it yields CATSDLRRQGPQCTQYF.

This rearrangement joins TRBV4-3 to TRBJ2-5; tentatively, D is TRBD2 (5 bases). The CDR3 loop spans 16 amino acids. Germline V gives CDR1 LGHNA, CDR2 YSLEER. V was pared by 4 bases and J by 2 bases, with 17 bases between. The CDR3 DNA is TGCGCCAGCAGCCGTCAAGTTCTGAGGGTACAAGAGACCCAGTACTTC. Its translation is CASSRQVLRVQETQYF.

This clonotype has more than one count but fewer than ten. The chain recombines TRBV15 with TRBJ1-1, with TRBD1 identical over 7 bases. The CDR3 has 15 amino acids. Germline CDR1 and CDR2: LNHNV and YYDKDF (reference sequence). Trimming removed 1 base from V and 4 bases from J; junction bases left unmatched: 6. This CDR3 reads CATSRGRGLGTEAFF. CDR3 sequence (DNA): TGTGCCACCAGCAGAGGGAGGGGGCTGGGCACTGAAGCTTTCTTT.

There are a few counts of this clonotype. The CDR3 reads CASSAWDSRYEQYF. CDR3 bases: TGTGCCAGCAGCGCATGGGACAGTCGCTACGAGCAGTACTTC. This chain joins TRBV7-2 and TRBJ2-7; 7 bases align to TRBD1. Germline CDR1 is SGHTA and CDR2 is FQGNSA. CDR3 size: 14 residues. V lost 5 bases and J lost 3; bases outside the gene matches: 7. The full variable domain, with the rest looked up from reference TRBV7-2 and TRBJ2-7, is GAGVSQSPSNKVTEKGKDVELRCDPISGHTALYWYRQSLGQGLEFLIYFQGNSAPDKSGLPSDRFSAERTGGSVSTLTIQRTQQEDSAVYLCASSAWDSRYEQYFGPGTRLTVT.

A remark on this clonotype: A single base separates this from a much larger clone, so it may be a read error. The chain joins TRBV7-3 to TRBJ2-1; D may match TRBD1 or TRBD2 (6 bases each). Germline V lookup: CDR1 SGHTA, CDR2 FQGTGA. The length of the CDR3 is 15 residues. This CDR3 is CAGSSGVGGENEQFF. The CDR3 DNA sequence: TGTGCCGGCAGCTCAGGGGTAGGAGGGGAGAATGAGCAGTTCTTC.

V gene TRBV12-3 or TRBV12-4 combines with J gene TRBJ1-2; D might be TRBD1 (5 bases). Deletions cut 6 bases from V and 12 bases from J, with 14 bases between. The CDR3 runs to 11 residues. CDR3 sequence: CASSGWGTNTF. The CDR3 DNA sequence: TGTGCCAGCAGCGGGTGGGGGACTAACACCTTC.

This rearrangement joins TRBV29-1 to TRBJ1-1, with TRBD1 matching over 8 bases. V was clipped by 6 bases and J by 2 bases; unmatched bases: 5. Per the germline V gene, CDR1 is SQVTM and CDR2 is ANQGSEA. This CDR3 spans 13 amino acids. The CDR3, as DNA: TGCAGCGTCACACAGGGGGGAAACACTGAAGCTTTCTTT. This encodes CSVTQGGNTEAFF.